Below, 5 T cell receptor beta chains from the same sample are listed, as sequenced in a study of T and B cells in COVID-19 patients. TRB was amplified from about 250-500 ng of blood genomic DNA. Multiplex PCR with BIOMED2 TRB-A/B primer pools amplified TRB rearrangements. In TCRdb, the multiplex PCR reads were re-called with MiXCR into one record per CDR3 protein. The repertoire consists of approximately 9,100 distinct CDR3 sequences, with under 30% occurring once and the leading ten covering approximately 5%. What was sequenced was blood. These receptors came from a human donor who had recovered from COVID-19.

This clonotype is a singleton in its sample. The gene calls are TRBV6-4 and TRBJ2-3; 9 bases fit TRBD2. The CDR3 contains 14 residues. With 6 bases clipped from V and 1 base from J, the junction kept 2 bases outside the gene matches. Looked up from germline, CDR1 is MRHNA and CDR2 is SNTAGT. The CDR3 reads CASRERGGTDTQYF. DNA for the CDR3: TGTGCCAGCAGAGAGCGGGGGGGCACAGATACGCAGTATTTT.

The V call is TRBV4-2, the J call TRBJ2-3; no definite D call. Germline CDR1 and CDR2: LGHNA and YNFKEQ. This CDR3 has 14 amino acids. Between the trimmed V and J ends, which lost 0 bases and 5 bases, there was a span of 9 bases. The CDR3 DNA follows: TGTGCCAGCAGCCAAGACTGGGAAAAAGATACGCAGTATTTT. This codes for CASSQDWEKDTQYF.

This clonotype is medium-sized (0.01 to 0.1%) by share. The CDR3 is CASSPWGSDASPYNSPLHF. DNA for the CDR3: TGTGCCAGCTCACCGTGGGGCAGCGACGCTTCACCTTATAATTCACCCCTCCACTTT. This chain links TRBV18 with TRBJ1-6; D might be TRBD1 (5 bases). Per germline, CDR1 KGHSH and CDR2 LQKENI. The CDR3 is made up of 19 amino acids. Trimming stripped 3 bases from V and 4 bases from J, with 22 bases between.

V is TRBV20-1 and J is TRBJ2-3; 8 nucleotides match TRBD2. From germline, CDR1 is DFQATT and CDR2 SNEGSKA (reference sequence). The V and J ends lost 4 bases and 7 bases, in that order; junction bases with no gene match: 10. This CDR3 is 14 amino acids long. CDR3 loop: CSAMDSGVSNTQYF. The CDR3 DNA follows: TGCAGTGCTATGGATAGCGGGGTCTCCAATACGCAGTATTTT.

The sample holds a few counts of this clonotype. This chain links TRBV18 with TRBJ1-1; possible D gene TRBD1, 6 bases. V lost 8 bases and J lost 0, with 10 bases in between. The CDR3 extends over 13 amino acids. Per the germline V gene, CDR1 is KGHSH and CDR2 is LQKENI. Written as DNA, the CDR3 is TGTGCCAGCGCACAGGGAATGAACACTGAAGCTTTCTTT. This gives the protein CASAQGMNTEAFF.